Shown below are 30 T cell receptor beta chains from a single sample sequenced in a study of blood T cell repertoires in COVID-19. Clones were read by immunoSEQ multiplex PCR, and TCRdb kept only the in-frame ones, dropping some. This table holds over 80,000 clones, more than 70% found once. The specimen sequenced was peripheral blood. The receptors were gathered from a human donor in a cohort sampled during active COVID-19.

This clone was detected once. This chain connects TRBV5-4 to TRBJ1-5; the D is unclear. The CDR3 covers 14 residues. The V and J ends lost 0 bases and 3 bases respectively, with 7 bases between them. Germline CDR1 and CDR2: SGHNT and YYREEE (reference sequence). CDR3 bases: TGTGCCAGCAGCTTGGACCAGGACAATCAGCCCCAGCATTTT. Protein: CASSLDQDNQPQHF.

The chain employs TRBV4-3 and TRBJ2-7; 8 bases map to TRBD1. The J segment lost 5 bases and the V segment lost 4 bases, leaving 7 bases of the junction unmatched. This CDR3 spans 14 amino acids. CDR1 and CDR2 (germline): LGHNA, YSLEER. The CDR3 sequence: CASSRTGTDDEQYF. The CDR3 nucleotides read TGCGCCAGCAGCCGGACAGGGACGGACGACGAGCAGTACTTC.

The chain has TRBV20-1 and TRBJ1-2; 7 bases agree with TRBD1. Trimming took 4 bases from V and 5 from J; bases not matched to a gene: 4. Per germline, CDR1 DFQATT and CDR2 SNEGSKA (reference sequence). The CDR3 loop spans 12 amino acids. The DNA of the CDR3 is TGCAGTGCTATTGACAGGGAATATGGCTACACCTTC. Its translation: CSAIDREYGYTF.

CDR3 coding DNA: TGTGCCAGCAGCTTAAATCCCGGGGATGAGCAGTTCTTC. It yields the protein CASSLNPGDEQFF. V is TRBV7-3 and J is TRBJ2-1; a weak D match, TRBD2 (5 bases). Germline CDR1 reads SGHTA; CDR2 reads FQGTGA. Trimming shortened V by 1 base and J by 8 bases, and 9 bases separated the two germline ends. The CDR3 has 13 amino acids.

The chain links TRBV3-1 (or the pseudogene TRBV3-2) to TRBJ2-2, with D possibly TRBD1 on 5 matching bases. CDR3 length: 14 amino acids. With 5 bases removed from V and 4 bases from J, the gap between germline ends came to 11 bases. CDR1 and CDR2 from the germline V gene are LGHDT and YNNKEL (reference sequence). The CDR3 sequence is CASSIPGFTGELFF. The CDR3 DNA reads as TGTGCCAGCAGCATTCCAGGGTTCACCGGGGAGCTGTTTTTT.

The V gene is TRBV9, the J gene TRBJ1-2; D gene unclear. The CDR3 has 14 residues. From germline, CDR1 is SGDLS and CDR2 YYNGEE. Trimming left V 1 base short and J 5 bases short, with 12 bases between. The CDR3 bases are TGTGCCAGCAGCGTACGCGGAGACTTATATGGCTACACCTTC. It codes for CASSVRGDLYGYTF.

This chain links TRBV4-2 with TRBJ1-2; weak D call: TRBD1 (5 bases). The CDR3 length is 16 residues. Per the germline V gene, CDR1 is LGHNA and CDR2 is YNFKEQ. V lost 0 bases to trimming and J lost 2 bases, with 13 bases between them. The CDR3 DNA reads TGTGCCAGCAGCCAAGACGGAGGGGCCAGAAACTATGGCTACACCTTC. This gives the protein CASSQDGGARNYGYTF.

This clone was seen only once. As DNA, the CDR3 is TGTGCCAGCAGCTTGGTAGACAATGAGCAGTTCTTC. Its protein is CASSLVDNEQFF. This chain connects TRBV5-6 to TRBJ2-1; no definite D call. CDR1 and CDR2 from the germline V gene are SGHDT and YYEEEE. V was pared by 0 bases and J by 5 bases, with 3 bases between. The CDR3 contains 12 residues.

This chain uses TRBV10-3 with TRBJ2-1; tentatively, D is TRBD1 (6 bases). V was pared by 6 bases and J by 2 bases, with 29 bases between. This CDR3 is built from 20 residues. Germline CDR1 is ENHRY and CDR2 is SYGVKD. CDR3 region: CAIRTGTIGFVSVAYNEQFF. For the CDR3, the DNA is TGTGCCATCAGGACCGGGACAATCGGTTTCGTAAGCGTTGCCTACAATGAGCAGTTCTTC.

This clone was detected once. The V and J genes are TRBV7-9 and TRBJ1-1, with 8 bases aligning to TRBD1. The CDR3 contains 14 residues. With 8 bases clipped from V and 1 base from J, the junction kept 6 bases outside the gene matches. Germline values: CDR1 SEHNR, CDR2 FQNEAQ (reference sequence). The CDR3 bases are TGTGCCAGCCACCCAGGGACAGGGAACACTGAAGCTTTCTTT. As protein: CASHPGTGNTEAFF.

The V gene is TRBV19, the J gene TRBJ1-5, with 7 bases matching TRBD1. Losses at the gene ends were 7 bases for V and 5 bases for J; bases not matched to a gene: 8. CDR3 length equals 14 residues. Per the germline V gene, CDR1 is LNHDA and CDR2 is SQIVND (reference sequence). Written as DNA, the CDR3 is TGTGCCAGTACCCCCGACAGGGAAGATCAGCCCCAGCATTTT. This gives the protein CASTPDREDQPQHF.

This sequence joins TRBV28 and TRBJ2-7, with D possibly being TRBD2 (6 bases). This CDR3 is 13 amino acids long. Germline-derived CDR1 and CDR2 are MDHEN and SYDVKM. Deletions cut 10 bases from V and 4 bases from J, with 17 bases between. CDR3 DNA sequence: TGTGCCACCAGGAGGGCTCGAGTGTACGAGCAGTACTTC. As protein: CATRRARVYEQYF.

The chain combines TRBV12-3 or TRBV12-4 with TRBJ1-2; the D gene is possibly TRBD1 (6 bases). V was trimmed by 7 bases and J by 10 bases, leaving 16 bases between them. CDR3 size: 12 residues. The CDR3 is CASTRTGQPYTF. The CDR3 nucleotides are TGTGCCAGCACCCGGACCGGACAGCCCTACACCTTC.

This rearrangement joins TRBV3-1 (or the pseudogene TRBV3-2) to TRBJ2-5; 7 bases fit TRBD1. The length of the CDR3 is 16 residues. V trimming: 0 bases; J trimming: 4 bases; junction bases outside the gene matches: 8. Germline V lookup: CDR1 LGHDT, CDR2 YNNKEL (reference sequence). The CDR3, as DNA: TGTGCCAGCAGCCAAGATGGCAAAGGGGGCAGAGAGACCCAGTACTTC. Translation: CASSQDGKGGRETQYF.

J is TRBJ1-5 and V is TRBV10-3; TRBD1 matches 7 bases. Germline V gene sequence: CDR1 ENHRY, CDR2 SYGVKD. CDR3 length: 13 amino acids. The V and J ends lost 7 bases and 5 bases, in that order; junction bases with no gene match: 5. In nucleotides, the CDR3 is TGTGCCATCAAGGGGGCGCTTGATCAGCCCCAGCATTTT. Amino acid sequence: CAIKGALDQPQHF.

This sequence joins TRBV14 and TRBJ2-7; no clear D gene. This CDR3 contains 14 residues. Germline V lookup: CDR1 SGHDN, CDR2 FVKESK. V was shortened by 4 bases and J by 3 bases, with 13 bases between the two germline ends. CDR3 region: CASSLLTAFYEQYF. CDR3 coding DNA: TGTGCCAGCAGCCTATTAACAGCCTTCTACGAGCAGTACTTC.

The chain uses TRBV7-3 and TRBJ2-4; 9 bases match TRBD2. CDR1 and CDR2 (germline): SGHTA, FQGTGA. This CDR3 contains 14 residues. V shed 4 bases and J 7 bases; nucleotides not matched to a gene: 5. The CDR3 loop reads CASSSVAGENIQYF. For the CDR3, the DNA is TGTGCCAGCAGCTCCGTAGCGGGAGAGAACATTCAGTACTTC.

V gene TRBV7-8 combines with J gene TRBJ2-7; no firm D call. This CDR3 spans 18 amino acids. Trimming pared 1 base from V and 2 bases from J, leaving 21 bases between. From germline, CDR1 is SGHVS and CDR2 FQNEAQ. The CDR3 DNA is TGTGCCAGCAGCTTAGGAGGTTTATCAAGATCGACCGCCTACGAGCAGTACTTC. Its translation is CASSLGGLSRSTAYEQYF.

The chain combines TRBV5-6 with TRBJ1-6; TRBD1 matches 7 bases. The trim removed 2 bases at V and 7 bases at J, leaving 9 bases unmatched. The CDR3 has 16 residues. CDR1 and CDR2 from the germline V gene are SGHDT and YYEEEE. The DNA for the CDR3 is TGTGCCAGCAGCTTAGCAGGGGGGCCGAGGAATTCACCCCTCCACTTT. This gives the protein CASSLAGGPRNSPLHF.

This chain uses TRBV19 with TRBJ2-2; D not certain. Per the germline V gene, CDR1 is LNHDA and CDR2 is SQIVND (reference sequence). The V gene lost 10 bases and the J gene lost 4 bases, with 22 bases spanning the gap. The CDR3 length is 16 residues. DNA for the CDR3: TGTGCCACCTCAATGTCCCCTATATGGTCCACCGGGGAGCTGTTTTTT. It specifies CATSMSPIWSTGELFF. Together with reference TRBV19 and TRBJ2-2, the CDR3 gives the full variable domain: DGGITQSPKYLFRKEGQNVTLSCEQNLNHDAMYWYRQDPGQGLRLIYYSQIVNDFQKGDIAEGYSVSREKKESFPLTVTSAQKNPTAFYLCATSMSPIWSTGELFFGEGSRLTVL.

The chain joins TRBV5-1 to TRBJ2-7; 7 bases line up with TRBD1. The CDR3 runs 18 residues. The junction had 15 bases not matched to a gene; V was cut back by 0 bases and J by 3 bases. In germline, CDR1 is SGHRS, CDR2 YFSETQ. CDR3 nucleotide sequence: TGCGCCAGCAGCTTGGGATTATACCGGGACAGAGGGATCTACGAGCAGTACTTC. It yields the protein CASSLGLYRDRGIYEQYF.

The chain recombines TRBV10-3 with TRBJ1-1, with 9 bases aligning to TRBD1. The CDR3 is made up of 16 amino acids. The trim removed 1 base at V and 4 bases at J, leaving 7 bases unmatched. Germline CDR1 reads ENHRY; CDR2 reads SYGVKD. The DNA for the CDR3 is TGTGCCATCAGTGAGTGGGGACAGGGTCGGGGCACTGAAGCTTTCTTT. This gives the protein CAISEWGQGRGTEAFF.

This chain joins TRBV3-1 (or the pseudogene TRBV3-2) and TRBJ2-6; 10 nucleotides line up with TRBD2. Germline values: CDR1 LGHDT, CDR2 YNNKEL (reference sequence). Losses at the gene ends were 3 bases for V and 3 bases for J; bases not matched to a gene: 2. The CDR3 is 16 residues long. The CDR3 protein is CASSQLAGVGANVLTF. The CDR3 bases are TGTGCCAGCAGCCAGCTAGCGGGGGTTGGGGCCAACGTCCTGACTTTC.

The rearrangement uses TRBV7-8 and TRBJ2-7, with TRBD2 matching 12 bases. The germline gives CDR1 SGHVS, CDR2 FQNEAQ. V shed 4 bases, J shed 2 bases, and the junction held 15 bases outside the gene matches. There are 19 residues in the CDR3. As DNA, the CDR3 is TGTGCCAGCAGCTCCCTTGGACTAGCGGGAATCCAATCGCCCTACGAGCAGTACTTC. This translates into CASSSLGLAGIQSPYEQYF.

CDR3 protein: CAISGTSGSYEQYF. CDR3 in DNA: TGTGCCATCAGTGGGACTAGCGGCTCCTACGAGCAGTACTTC. V gene TRBV10-3 combines with J gene TRBJ2-7, with 10 bases aligning to TRBD2. The CDR3 sequence is 14 residues long. Germline V CDR1 and CDR2: ENHRY, SYGVKD. The V gene end was trimmed by 4 bases and the J gene end by 0 bases; junction bases not matched to a gene: 0.

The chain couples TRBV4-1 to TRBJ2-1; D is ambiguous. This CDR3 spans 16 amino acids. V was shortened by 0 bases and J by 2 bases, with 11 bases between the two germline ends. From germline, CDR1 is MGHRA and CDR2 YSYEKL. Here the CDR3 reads CASSQDYVVPYNEQFF. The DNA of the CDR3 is TGCGCCAGCAGCCAAGACTACGTGGTCCCCTACAATGAGCAGTTCTTC.

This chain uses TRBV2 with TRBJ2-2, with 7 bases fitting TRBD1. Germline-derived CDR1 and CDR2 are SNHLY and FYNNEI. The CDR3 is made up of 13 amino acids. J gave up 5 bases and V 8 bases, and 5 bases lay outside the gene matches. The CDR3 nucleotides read TGTGCCAGCTCTTACAGGGGAACCGGGGAGCTGTTTTTT. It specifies CASSYRGTGELFF.

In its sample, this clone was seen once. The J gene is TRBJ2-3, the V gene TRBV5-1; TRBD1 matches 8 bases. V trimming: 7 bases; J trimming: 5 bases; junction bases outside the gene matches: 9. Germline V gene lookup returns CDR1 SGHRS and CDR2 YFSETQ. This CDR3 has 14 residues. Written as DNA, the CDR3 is TGCGCCAGCCGACAGGGGACCCCCGGAGATACGCAGTATTTT. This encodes CASRQGTPGDTQYF.

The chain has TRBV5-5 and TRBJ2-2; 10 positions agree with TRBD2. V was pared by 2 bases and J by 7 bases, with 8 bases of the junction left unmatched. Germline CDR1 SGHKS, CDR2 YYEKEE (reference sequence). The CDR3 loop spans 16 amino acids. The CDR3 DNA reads TGTGCCAGCAGCTTTGCTAGCGGGAGCTCTGGCGGGGAGCTGTTTTTT. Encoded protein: CASSFASGSSGGELFF.

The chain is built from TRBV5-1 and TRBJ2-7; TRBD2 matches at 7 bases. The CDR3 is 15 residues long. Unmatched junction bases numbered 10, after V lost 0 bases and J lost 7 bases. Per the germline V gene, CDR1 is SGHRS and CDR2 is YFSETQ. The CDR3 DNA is TGCGCCAGCAGCTTGGGAGTCGGGGGGTCGATAGAGCAGTACTTC. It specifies CASSLGVGGSIEQYF.